This section outlines one TCR beta chain sequence together with its context. What it binds is not known. Time point indicated: cycle 4 day 1 (C4D1), after 5 to 7 weeks of nivolumab. Every patient experienced relapse after autologous stem cell transplantation, and brentuximab vedotin exposure varied. The sample is drawn from a study of PD-1 blockade in classical Hodgkin lymphoma. The overall study: Nivolumab dosed at 3 mg/kg went to patients intravenously every 2 weeks. Study conclusions and caveats: Sources of repertoire differences remain undefined, possibly disease activity or prior therapy.

Here immunoSEQ multiplex PCR was the method, and the copy in TCRdb shows in-frame clones only, minus some. Among tens of thousands of clones listed, about 85% were seen once. This receptor was taken from a human donor with classical Hodgkin lymphoma. The input for sequencing was peripheral blood mononuclear cells (PBMCs), taken before the fourth cycle of nivolumab.

The CDR3 region is CASTTTGGTTEAFF. The CDR3 region has the DNA TGTGCCAGCACAACAACGGGAGGGACCACTGAAGCTTTCTTT. The chain combines TRBV2 with TRBJ1-1, with D perhaps matching TRBD1 (5 bases). From germline, CDR1 is SNHLY and CDR2 FYNNEI. The CDR3 consists of 14 residues. The V gene lost 7 bases and the J gene lost 4 bases, with 16 bases spanning the gap. The full variable domain, its missing parts supplied by reference TRBV2 and TRBJ1-1, is EPEVTQTPSHQVTQMGQEVILRCVPISNHLYFYWYRQILGQKVEFLVSFYNNEISEKSEIFDDQFSVERPDGSNFTLKIRSTKLEDSAMYFCASTTTGGTTEAFFGQGTRLTVV.